This T cell receptor (beta chain) was documented in a study of cytomegalovirus exposure and HLA in healthy donors. Study-wide points: Later, an analysis found that TCR clusters from the first cohort tended to co-occur in the roughly 120 validation repertoires. As confirmed in vitro, three CMV-associated chains were specific for CMV antigens. It was approximately 170 TCR beta chains that were listed as cytomegalovirus-associated.

Regarding this clone: The antigen remains undetermined.

The donors were in the roughly 120-subject validation cohort; that cohort was separate from the approximately 730-subject first cohort. Clones were read by immunoSEQ multiplex PCR, and TCRdb kept only the in-frame ones, dropping some. The data show over 200,000 clones, approximately 86% seen once. The CDR3 length is 17 residues. Per germline, CDR1 SNHLY and CDR2 FYNNEI. V was pared by 6 bases and J by 2 bases, with 11 bases of the junction left unmatched. J is TRBJ2-7 and V is TRBV2; 12 bases map to TRBD2. The receptor was isolated from a woman between 18 and 29 years old in good health and CMV-seronegative. Sequencing was done on a sample of PBMCs. The CDR3 sequence is CASSIRVTSGRAYEQYF. The DNA of the CDR3 is TGTGCCAGCAGCATCCGCGTGACTAGCGGGAGAGCCTACGAGCAGTACTTC.